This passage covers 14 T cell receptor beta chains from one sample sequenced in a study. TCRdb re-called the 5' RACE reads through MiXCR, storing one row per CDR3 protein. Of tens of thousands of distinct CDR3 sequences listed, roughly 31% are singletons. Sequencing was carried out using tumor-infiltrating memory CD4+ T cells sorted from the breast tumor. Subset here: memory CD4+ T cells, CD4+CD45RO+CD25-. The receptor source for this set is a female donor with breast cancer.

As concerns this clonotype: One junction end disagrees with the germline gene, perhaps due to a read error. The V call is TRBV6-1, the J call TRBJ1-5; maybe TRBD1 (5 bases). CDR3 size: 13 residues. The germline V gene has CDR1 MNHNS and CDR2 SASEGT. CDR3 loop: CAIGRTREQPLHF. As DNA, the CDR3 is TGTGCCATAGGCCGGACACGGGAGCAGCCCCTGCATTTT.

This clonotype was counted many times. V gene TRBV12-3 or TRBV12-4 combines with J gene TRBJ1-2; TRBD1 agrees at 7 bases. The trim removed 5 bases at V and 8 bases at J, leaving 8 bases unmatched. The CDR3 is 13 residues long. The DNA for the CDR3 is TGTGCCAGCAGTCACTACAGGGGAGGGGGCTACACCTTC. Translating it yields CASSHYRGGGYTF.

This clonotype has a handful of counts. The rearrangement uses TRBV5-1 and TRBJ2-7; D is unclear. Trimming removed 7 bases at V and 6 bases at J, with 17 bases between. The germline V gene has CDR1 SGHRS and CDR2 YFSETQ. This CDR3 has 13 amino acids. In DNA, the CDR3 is TGCGCCAGCCTTGGATGGGATTTAGCCGAGCAGTACTTC. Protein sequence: CASLGWDLAEQYF.

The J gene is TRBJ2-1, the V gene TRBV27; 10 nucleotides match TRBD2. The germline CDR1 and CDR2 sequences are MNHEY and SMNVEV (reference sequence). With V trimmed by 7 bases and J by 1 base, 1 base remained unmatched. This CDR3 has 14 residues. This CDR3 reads CASKAGGSYNEQFF. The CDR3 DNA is TGTGCCAGCAAAGCGGGGGGGTCCTACAATGAGCAGTTCTTC.

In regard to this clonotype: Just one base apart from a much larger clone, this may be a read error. The CDR3 spells CASSSKPTCGYTF. CDR3 sequence (DNA): TGTGCCAGCAGCTCCAAACCCACCTGTGGCTACACCTTC. The chain links TRBV7-2 to TRBJ1-2; D is undetermined. The CDR3 contains 13 residues. Germline CDR1 SGHTA, CDR2 FQGNSA. V lost 4 bases and J lost 7, with 13 bases in between.

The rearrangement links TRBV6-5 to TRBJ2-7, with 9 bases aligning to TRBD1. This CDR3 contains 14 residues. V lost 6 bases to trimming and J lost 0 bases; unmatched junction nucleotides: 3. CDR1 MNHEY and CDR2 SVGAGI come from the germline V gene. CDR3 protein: CASRATGGSYEQYF. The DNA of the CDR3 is TGTGCCAGCAGAGCGACAGGGGGCTCCTACGAGCAGTACTTC.

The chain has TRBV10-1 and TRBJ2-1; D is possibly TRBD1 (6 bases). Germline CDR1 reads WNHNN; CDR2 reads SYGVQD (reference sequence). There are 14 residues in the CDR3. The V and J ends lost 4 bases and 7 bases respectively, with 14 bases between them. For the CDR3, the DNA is TGCGCCAGCAGTGTCGGGACAAGTCTTAATGAGCAGTTCTTC. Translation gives CASSVGTSLNEQFF.

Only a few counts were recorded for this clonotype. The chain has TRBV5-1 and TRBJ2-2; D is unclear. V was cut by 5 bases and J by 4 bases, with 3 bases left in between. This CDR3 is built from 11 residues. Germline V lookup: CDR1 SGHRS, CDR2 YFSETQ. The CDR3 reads CASRGTGELFF. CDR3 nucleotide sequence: TGCGCCAGCAGGGGCACCGGGGAGCTGTTTTTT.

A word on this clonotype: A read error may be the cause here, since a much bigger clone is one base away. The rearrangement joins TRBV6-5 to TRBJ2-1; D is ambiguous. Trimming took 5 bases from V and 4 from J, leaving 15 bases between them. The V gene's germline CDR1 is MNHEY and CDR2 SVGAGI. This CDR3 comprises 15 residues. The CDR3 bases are TGTGCCAGCAGTAGGAACGCGCCAAGATACAATGAGCAGTTCTTC. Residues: CASSRNAPRYNEQFF.

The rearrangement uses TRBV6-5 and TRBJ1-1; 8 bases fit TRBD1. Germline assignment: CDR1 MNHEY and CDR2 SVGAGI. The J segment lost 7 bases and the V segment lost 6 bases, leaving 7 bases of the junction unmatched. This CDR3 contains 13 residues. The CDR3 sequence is CASRPDRAGEAFF. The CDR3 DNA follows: TGTGCCAGCAGACCGGACAGGGCGGGTGAAGCTTTCTTT.

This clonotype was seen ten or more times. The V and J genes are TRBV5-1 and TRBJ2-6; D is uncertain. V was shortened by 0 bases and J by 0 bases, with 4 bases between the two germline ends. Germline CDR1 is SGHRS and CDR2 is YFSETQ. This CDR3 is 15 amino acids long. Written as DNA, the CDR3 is TGCGCCAGCAGCTTGGTCACCTCTGGGGCCAACGTCCTGACTTTC. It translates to CASSLVTSGANVLTF.

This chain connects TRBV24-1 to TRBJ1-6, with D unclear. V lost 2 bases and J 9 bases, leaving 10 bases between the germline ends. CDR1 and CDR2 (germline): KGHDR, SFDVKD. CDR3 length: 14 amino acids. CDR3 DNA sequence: TGTGCCACCAGTGATTCTGTATCGGGTTCACCCCTCCACTTT. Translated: CATSDSVSGSPLHF.

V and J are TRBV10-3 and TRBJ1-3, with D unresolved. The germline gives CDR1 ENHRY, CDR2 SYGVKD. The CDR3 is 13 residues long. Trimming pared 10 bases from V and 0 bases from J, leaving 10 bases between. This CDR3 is CATTYPSGNTIYF. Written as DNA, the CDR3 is TGTGCCACCACTTACCCCTCTGGAAACACCATATATTTT.

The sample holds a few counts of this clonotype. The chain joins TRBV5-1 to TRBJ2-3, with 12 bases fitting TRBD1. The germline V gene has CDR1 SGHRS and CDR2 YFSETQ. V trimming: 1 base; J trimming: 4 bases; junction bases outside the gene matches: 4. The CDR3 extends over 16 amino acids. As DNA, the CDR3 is TGCGCCAGCAGCTTGCCCGGGACAGGGGGCGCAGATACGCAGTATTTT. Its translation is CASSLPGTGGADTQYF.